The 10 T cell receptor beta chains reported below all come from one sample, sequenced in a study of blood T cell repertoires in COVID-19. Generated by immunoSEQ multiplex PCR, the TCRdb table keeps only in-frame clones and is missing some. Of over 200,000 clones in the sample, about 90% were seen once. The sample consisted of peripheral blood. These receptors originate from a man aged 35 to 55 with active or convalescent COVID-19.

CDR3 loop: CATLTPTGNSPLHF. CDR3 DNA: TGTGCCACCCTAACCCCAACGGGGAATTCACCCCTCCACTTT. This rearrangement joins TRBV28 to TRBJ1-6; D is undetermined. V dropped 10 bases and J dropped 7 bases, with 17 bases sitting between them. The CDR3 runs to 14 residues. Germline V gene data show CDR1 as MDHEN and CDR2 as SYDVKM.

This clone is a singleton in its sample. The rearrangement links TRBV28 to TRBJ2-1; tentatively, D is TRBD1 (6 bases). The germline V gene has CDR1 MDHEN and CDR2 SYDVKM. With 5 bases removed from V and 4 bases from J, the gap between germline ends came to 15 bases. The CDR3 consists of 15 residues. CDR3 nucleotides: TGTGCCAGCAGTCCCGGGCTGGGACAATACAATGAGCAGTTCTTC. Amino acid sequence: CASSPGLGQYNEQFF.

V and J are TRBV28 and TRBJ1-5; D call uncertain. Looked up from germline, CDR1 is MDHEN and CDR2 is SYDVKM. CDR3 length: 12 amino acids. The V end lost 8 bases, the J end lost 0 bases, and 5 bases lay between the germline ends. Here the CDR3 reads CASEGSNQPQHF. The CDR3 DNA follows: TGTGCCAGCGAGGGTAGCAATCAGCCCCAGCATTTT.

The CDR3 region has the DNA TGCGCCAGCACCAACACACCGGAGGACTATGGCTACACCTTC. This sequence encodes CASTNTPEDYGYTF. V and J are TRBV5-1 and TRBJ1-2; no firm D call. Trimming pared 6 bases from V and 3 bases from J, leaving 15 bases between. The CDR3 loop spans 14 amino acids. Germline V gene sequence: CDR1 SGHRS, CDR2 YFSETQ.

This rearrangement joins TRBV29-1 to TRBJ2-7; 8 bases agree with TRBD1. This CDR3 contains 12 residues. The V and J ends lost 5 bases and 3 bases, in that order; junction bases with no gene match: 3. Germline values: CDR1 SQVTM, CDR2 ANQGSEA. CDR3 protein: CSVRTGFYEQYF. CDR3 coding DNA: TGCAGCGTTCGGACAGGGTTCTACGAGCAGTACTTC.

For the CDR3, the DNA is TGTGCCAGCAGCGAGAGGGGGAGTCAAAACACCGGGGAGCTGTTTTTT. It specifies CASSERGSQNTGELFF. The rearrangement links TRBV9 to TRBJ2-2, with D possibly TRBD1 on 6 matching bases. V was shortened by 3 bases and J by 2 bases, with 14 bases between the two germline ends. CDR1 and CDR2 (germline): SGDLS, YYNGEE. The CDR3 runs to 16 residues. Combining the CDR3 with reference TRBV9 and TRBJ2-2 gives the whole variable domain DSGVTQTPKHLITATGQRVTLRCSPRSGDLSVYWYQQSLDQGLQFLIQYYNGEERAKGNILERFSAQQFPDLHSELNLSSLELGDSALYFCASSERGSQNTGELFFGEGSRLTVL.

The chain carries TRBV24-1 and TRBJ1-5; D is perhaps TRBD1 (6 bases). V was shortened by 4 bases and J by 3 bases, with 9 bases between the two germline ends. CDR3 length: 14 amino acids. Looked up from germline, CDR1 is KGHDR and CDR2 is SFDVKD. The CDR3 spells CATSDNRVNQPQHF. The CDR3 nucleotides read TGTGCCACCAGTGACAACAGGGTCAATCAGCCCCAGCATTTT.

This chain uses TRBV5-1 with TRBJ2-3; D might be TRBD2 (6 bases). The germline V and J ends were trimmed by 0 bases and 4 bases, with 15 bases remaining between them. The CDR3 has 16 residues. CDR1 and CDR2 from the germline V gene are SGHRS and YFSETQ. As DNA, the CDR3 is TGCGCCAGCAGCTTGGACGGCCAGGGAGGTTCAGATACGCAGTATTTT. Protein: CASSLDGQGGSDTQYF.

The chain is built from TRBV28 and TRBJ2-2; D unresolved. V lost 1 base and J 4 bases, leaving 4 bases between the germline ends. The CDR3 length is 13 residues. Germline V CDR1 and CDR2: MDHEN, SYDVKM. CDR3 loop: CASSLFSTGELFF. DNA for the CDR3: TGTGCCAGCAGTTTATTCAGCACCGGGGAGCTGTTTTTT. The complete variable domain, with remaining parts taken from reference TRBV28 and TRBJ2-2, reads DVKVTQSSRYLVKRTGEKVFLECVQDMDHENMFWYRQDPGLGLRLIYFSYDVKMKEKGDIPEGYSVSREKKERFSLILESASTNQTSMYLCASSLFSTGELFFGEGSRLTVL.

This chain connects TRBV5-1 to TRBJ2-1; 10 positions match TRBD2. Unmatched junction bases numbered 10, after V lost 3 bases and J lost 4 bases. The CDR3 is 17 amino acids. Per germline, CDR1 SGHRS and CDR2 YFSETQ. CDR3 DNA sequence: TGCGCCAGCAGCTGGGAGCAACTAGCGGGAACATACAATGAGCAGTTCTTC. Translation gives CASSWEQLAGTYNEQFF.